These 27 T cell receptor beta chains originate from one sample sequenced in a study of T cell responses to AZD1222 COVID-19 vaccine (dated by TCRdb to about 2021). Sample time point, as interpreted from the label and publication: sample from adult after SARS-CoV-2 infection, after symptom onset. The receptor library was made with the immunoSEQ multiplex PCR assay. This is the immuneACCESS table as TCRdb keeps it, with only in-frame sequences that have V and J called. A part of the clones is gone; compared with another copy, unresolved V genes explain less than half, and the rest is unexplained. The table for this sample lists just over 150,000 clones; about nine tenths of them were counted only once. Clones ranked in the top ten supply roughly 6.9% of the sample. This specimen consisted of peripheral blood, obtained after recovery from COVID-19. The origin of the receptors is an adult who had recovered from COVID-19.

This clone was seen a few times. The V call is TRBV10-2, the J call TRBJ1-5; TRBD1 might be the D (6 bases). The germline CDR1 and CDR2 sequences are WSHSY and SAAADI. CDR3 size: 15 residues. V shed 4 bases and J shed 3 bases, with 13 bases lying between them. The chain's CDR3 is CASSGLGDTNQPQHF. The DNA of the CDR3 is TGCGCCAGCAGTGGCCTAGGGGACACCAATCAGCCCCAGCATTTT.

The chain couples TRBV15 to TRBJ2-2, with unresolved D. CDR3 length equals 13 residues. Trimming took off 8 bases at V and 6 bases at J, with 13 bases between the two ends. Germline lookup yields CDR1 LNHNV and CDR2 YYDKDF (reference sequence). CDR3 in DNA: TGTGCCACCTTCTCGTCGAAGGCCGGGGAGCTGTTTTTT. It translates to CATFSSKAGELFF. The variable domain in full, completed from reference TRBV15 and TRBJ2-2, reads DAMVIQNPRYQVTQFGKPVTLSCSQTLNHNVMYWYQQKSSQAPKLLFHYYDKDFNNEADTPDNFQSRRPNTSFCFLDIRSPGLGDTAMYLCATFSSKAGELFFGEGSRLTVL.

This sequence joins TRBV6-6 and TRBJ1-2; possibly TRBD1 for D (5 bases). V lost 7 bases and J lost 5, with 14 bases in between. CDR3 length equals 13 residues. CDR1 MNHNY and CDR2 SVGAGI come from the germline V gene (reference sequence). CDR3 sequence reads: CASTGVSRYGYTF. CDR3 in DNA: TGTGCCAGCACGGGGGTCAGTCGGTATGGCTACACCTTC.

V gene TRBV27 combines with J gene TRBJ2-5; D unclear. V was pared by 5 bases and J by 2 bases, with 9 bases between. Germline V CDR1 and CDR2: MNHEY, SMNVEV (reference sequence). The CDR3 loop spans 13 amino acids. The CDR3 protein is CASSTQFQETQYF. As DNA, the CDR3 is TGTGCCAGCAGTACCCAGTTTCAAGAGACCCAGTACTTC.

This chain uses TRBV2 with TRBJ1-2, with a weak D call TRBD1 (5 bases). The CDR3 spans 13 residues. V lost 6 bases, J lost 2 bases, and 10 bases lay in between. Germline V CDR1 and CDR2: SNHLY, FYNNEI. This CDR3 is CASSGAVNYGYTF. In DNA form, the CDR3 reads TGTGCCAGCAGCGGGGCGGTGAACTATGGCTACACCTTC.

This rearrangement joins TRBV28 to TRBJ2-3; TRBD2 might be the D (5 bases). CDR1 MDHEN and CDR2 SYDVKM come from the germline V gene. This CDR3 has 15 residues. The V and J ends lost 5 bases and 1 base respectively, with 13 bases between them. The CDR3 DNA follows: TGTGCCAGCAGTCCCTCAGTGGGAGGCACAGATACGCAGTATTTT. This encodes CASSPSVGGTDTQYF.

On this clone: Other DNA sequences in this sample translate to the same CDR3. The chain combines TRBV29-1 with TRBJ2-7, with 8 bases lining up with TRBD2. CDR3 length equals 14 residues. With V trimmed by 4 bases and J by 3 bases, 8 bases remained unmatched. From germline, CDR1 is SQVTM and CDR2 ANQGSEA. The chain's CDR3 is CSVVIGGTSYEQYF. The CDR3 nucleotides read TGCAGCGTTGTTATAGGGGGGACTAGCTACGAGCAGTACTTC.

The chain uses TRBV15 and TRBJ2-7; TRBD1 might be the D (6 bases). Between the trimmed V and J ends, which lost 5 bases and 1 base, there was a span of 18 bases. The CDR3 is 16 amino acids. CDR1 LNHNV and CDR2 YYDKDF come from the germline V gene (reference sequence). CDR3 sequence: CATSRVGGRSSYEQYF. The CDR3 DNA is TGTGCCACCAGCCGCGTTGGGGGCCGATCTTCCTACGAGCAGTACTTC. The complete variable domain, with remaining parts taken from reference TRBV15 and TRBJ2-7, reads DAMVIQNPRYQVTQFGKPVTLSCSQTLNHNVMYWYQQKSSQAPKLLFHYYDKDFNNEADTPDNFQSRRPNTSFCFLDIRSPGLGDTAMYLCATSRVGGRSSYEQYFGPGTRLTVT.

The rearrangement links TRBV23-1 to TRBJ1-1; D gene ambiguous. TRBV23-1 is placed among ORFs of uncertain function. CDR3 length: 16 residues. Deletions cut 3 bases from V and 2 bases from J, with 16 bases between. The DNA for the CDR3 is TGCGCCAGCAGTCAGCGCCCCACCTACCCCAACACTGAAGCTTTCTTT. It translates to CASSQRPTYPNTEAFF.

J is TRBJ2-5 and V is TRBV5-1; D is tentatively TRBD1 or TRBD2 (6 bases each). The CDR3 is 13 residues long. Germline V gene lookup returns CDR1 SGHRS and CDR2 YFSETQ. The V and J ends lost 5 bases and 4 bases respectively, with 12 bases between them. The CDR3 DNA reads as TGCGCCAGCAGGGCGGAGGGGGGAGAGACCCAGTACTTC. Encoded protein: CASRAEGGETQYF.

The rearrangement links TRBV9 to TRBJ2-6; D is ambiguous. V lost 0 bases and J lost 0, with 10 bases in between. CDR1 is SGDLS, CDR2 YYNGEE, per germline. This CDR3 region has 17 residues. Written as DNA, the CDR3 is TGTGCCAGCAGCGTAGATCCAGCTAGCTCTGGGGCCAACGTCCTGACTTTC. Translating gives CASSVDPASSGANVLTF.

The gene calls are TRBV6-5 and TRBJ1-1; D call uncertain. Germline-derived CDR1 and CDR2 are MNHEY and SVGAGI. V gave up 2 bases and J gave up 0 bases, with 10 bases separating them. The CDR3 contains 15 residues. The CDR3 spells CASSYGVAVNTEAFF. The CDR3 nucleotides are TGTGCCAGCAGTTACGGGGTGGCGGTGAACACTGAAGCTTTCTTT.

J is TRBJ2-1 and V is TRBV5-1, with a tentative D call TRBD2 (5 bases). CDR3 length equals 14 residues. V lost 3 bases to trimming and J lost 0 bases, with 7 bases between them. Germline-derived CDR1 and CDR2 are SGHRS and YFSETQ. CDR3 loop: CASSWTFSYNEQFF. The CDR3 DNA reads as TGCGCCAGCAGCTGGACTTTCTCCTACAATGAGCAGTTCTTC.

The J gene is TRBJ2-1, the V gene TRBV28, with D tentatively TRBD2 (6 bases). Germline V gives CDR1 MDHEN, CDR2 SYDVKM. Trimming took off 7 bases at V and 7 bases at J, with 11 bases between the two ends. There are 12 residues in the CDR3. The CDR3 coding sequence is TGTGCCAGCACCGTCGGAGGGAATGAGCAGTTCTTC. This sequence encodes CASTVGGNEQFF.

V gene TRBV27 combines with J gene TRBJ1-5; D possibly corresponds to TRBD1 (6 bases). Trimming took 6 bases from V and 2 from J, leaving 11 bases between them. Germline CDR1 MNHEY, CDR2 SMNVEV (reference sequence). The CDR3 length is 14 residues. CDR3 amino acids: CASSQGMGNQPQHF. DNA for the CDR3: TGTGCCAGCAGCCAGGGGATGGGCAATCAGCCCCAGCATTTT.

The CDR3: CASSLDTAARWEQYF. CDR3 DNA sequence: TGCGCCAGCAGCTTGGACACCGCGGCCCGGTGGGAGCAGTACTTC. The V gene is TRBV5-1, the J gene TRBJ2-7; D uncertain. Trimming cost V 0 bases and J 7 bases, with 17 bases left between them. Looked up from germline, CDR1 is SGHRS and CDR2 is YFSETQ. This CDR3 is 15 amino acids long.

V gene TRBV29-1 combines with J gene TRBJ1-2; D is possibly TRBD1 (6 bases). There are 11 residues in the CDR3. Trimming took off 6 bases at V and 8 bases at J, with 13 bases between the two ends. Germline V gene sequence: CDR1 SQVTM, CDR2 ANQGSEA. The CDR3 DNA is TGCAGCGTCCTCAGGGGAGAAGGCTACACCTTC. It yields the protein CSVLRGEGYTF.

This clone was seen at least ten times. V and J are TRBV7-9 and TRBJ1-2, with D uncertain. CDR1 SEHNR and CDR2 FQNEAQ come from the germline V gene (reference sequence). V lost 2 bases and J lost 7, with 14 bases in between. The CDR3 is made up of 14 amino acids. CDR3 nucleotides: TGTGCCAGCAGCTTATTATTTGGTCTGGGTGGCTACACCTTC. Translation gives CASSLLFGLGGYTF.

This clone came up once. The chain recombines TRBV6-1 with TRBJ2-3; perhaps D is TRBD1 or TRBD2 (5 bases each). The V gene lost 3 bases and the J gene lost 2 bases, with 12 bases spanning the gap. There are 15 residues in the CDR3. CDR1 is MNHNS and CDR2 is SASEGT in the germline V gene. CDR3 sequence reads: CASSEGVRATDTQYF. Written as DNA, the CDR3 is TGTGCCAGCAGTGAGGGGGTGAGAGCCACAGATACGCAGTATTTT.

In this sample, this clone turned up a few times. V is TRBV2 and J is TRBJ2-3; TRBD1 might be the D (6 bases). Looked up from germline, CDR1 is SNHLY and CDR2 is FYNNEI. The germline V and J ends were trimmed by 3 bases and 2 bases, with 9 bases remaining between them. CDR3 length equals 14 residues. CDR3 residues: CASSENRDTDTQYF. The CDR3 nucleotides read TGTGCCAGCAGTGAGAACAGGGACACAGATACGCAGTATTTT.

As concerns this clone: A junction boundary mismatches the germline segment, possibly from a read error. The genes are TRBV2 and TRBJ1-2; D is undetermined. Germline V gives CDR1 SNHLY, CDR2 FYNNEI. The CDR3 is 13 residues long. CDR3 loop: CASREGNNYGYTF. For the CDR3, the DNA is TGTGCCAGCAGGGAAGGAAACAACTATGGCTACACCTTC.

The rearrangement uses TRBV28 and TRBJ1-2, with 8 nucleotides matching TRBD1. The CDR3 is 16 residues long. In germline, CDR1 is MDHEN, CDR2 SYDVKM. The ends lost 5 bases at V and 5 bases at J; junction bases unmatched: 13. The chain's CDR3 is CASSPLDRVRSYGYTF. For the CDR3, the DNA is TGTGCCAGCAGTCCCCTGGACAGGGTGAGATCATATGGCTACACCTTC.

The CDR3 is CASSPQGRRAFF. Here the CDR3 DNA reads TGTGCCAGCAGCCCGCAGGGAAGGCGAGCTTTCTTT. V usage is TRBV14 and J usage is TRBJ1-1; a weak D match, TRBD1 (5 bases). Germline loops: CDR1 SGHDN, CDR2 FVKESK. The CDR3 covers 12 residues. V was trimmed by 4 bases and J by 10 bases, leaving 13 bases between them.

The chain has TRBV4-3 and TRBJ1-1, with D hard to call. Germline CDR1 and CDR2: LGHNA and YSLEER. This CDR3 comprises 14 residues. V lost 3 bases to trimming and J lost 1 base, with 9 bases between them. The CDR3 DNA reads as TGCGCCAGCAGCCACCAAAGGGAGAACACTGAAGCTTTCTTT. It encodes CASSHQRENTEAFF.

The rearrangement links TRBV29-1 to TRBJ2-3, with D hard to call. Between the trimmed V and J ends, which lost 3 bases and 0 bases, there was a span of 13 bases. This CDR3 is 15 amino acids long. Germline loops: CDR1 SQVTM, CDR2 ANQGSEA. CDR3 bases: TGCAGCGTTGAGGGCTATGGCACCAGCACAGATACGCAGTATTTT. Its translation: CSVEGYGTSTDTQYF.

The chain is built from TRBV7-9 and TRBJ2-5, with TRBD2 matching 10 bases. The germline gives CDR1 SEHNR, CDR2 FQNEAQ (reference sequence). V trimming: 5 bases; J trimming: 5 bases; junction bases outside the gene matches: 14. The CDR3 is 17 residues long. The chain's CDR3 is CASSLPRAGGPRETQYF. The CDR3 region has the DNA TGTGCCAGCAGCCTACCCCGAGCGGGAGGGCCCCGTGAGACCCAGTACTTC.

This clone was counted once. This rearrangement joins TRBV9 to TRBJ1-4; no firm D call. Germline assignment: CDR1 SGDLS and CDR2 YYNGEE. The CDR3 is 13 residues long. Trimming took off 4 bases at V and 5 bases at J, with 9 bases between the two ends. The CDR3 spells CASSTGGNEKLFF. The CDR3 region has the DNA TGTGCCAGCAGCACCGGCGGGAATGAAAAACTGTTTTTT. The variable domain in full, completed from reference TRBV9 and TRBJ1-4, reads DSGVTQTPKHLITATGQRVTLRCSPRSGDLSVYWYQQSLDQGLQFLIQYYNGEERAKGNILERFSAQQFPDLHSELNLSSLELGDSALYFCASSTGGNEKLFFGSGTQLSVL.